This T cell receptor (beta chain) is drawn from a study of blood T cell repertoires in COVID-19. At the level of the study: Acute and convalescent COVID-19 specimens originated in the United States, Italy and Spain. Sample material is recorded as cDNA or gDNA derived from T cells, B-cell-depleted T cells, or PBMCs.

In the original analysis: Using reference gene primer amplification, nucleated cell counts were estimated. Libraries were prepared by immunoSEQ multiplex PCR; TCRdb keeps only in-frame clonotypes and omits some of them. V and J calls and clone size are given by that table; D and trimming were obtained from the DNA. The sample consists of approximately 85,000 clones, about 82% of them appearing once. In germline, CDR1 is SNHLY, CDR2 FYNNEI. V lost 9 bases and J lost 1; bases outside the gene matches: 4. The CDR3 is 15 residues long. The sequence was obtained from a woman in her seventies with active or convalescent COVID-19. Sequencing input: peripheral blood. The chain links TRBV2 to TRBJ2-2; 11 bases align to TRBD2. CDR3 in DNA: TGTGCCAGTGCTGGACTAGCGGGGAACACCGGGGAGCTGTTTTTT. It encodes CASAGLAGNTGELFF.